The clone carrying this T cell receptor beta chain was observed a few times. The data were obtained in a study of blood T cells in healthy people across ages. With a J-beta primer mix and a sample-barcoded 5' primer, a second PCR ran roughly 6 to 11 cycles. From the 5' RACE reads, TCRdb called clonotypes with MiXCR, one entry per CDR3 protein. Among 1,300,000 or so distinct CDR3 sequences listed, almost 60% were seen once. Germline CDR1 and CDR2: SGHTA and FQGNSA. The ends were cut back, 1 base at V and 1 base at J, with 14 bases in the middle. The CDR3 runs 16 residues. The source material was blood. The receptor was isolated from a man between 18 and 29 years old in good health. The V gene is TRBV7-2, the J gene TRBJ2-7; TRBD1 might be the D (6 bases). CDR3 sequence: CASSLGGRGFSYEQYF. The CDR3 DNA follows: TGTGCCAGCAGCTTAGGAGGCAGGGGTTTTTCCTACGAGCAGTACTTC.